This entry features one TCR beta chain sequence. This clonotype occurred many times. Its antigen remains undetermined. No base qualities exist here, and no much larger clone lies one base off it. This specimen comes from a study of T cells in Graves' hyperthyroidism and ophthalmopathy (dated by TCRdb to the late 2010s). Describing the broader study: Peripheral blood was sampled at the time of initial diagnosis, prior to any treatment. For training and testing, the 95 to 100 patients in the discovery cohort were randomly divided in a 7:3 ratio. To identify distinguishing TCR V-J signatures, a discovery cohort of around 98 patients was used, comprising 43 with Graves' ophthalmopathy and around 60 with stable Graves' hyperthyroidism. After sampling, hyperthyroidism patients received methimazole starting at 30 mg daily, and ophthalmopathy patients received high-dose intravenous methylprednisolone. The paper describes TCR Vbeta CDR3 sequencing of 140 or so peripheral blood samples, made up of some 40 ophthalmopathy patients, over 70 hyperthyroidism patients and 17 progressor patients. Prospective prediction of ophthalmopathy was tested in an independent validation cohort consisting of 18 hyperthyroidism patients and approximately 16 patients who later progressed to ophthalmopathy. Thyroid tissue and blood T-cell repertoires from six Graves' hyperthyroidism patients were also compared in the study. General conclusions and limits of the study: Most expanded thyroid clonotypes (frequency above 0.001) were also detected in blood, a finding suggesting that blood repertoires may reflect thyroid immune responses. A model built on a 13 V-J signature distinguished ophthalmopathy from stable hyperthyroidism, reaching approximately 89% sensitivity and about 81% specificity in cross-validation and 80%/75% in testing. No statistical method was used to fix the sample size in advance, and group allocation was not hidden from the investigators. During validation, the model predicted progression to ophthalmopathy a median of approximately 6 months ahead of onset, with 60% to 71% sensitivity and almost 75% specificity.

The CDR3 starts with the cysteine, ends with the phenylalanine, and has 17 residues. The read is trimmed to its CDR3 DNA, 51 bases read in frame from base 1. V is reduced by 3 bases and J by 2 bases, leaving a spacing of 14 bases between them. CDR1 and CDR2 (ENHRY, SYGVKD) derive from the germline V gene. Amplification of TCR beta CDR3 regions was carried out from RNA transcripts. The TCR CDR3 was subjected to a first round of RT-PCR using the HTBI primer set and the Qiagen OneStep RT-PCR kit. A second multiplex PCR round built the libraries, followed by size selection and purification. Paired-end sequencing of the libraries was performed with 100 bp reads on an Illumina HiSeq2000. The authors processed their data as follows. SOAPnuke was used to process the raw data, throwing out any read that contained adapters or uncalled bases, had a mean Phred below 15, or lacked an exact constant-primer or identifier match. COPE v1.2.5 was used to merge the high-quality paired reads, and each unique nucleotide sequence was defined as a clonotype. MiTCR v1.1 was used to align the clonotypes against IMGT TRBV, TRBD and TRBJ reference segments. Analysis was restricted to V-J combinations with a frequency above 0.0001, which covered roughly 99% of repertoires. The TCS score was defined as F50 (clonal expansion) divided by E x V (chaos), with BLOSUM62-based TCRdist calculated between CDR3 peptides within each V-J. Welch's t-statistics and random forest reduced 500 to 550 V-J features to 10 to 15, which were used in a naive Bayes classifier (R e1071). Through fastp at Q25 and MiXCR, TCRdb rebuilt clones from the public reads, retaining in-frame beta chains. CDR3 protein duplicates are merged, each entry listing the most common genes and DNA. Here the V and J calls rest on TCRdb's processing, not on the authors' analysis. In all, the sample holds about 500,000 distinct CDR3 sequences, and roughly 18% of those were seen once. The top ten clonotypes cover roughly 15% of the sample.

Moderately to severely active disease, a Clinical Activity Score of at least 3, a NOSPECS grade of at least 4, and a duration under 3 months were present in ophthalmopathy patients. The study excluded patients with uncontrolled infections, other autoimmune diseases, pregnancy or lactation. Diagnoses relied on clinical symptoms, serum thyroxine and TRAb, thyroid ultrasound and orbital computed tomography. Ficoll-Paque density gradient centrifugation was used to isolate PBMCs from about 10 ml of fresh peripheral blood. Trizol reagent was used to extract total RNA, and RNA quality was then checked on an Agilent 2100 Bioanalyzer.

The clonotype was recovered from a woman in her late teens or twenties with Graves' ophthalmopathy. The sequence links TRBV10-3 to TRBJ1-6; matching of 5 bases hints at TRBD1 as the D gene. The sample taken for sequencing was blood. CDR3 sequence: CAISDRQSIPYNSPLHF. The sequenced DNA: TGTGCCATCAGTGACCGACAGTCGATCCCCTATAATTCACCCCTCCACTTT.